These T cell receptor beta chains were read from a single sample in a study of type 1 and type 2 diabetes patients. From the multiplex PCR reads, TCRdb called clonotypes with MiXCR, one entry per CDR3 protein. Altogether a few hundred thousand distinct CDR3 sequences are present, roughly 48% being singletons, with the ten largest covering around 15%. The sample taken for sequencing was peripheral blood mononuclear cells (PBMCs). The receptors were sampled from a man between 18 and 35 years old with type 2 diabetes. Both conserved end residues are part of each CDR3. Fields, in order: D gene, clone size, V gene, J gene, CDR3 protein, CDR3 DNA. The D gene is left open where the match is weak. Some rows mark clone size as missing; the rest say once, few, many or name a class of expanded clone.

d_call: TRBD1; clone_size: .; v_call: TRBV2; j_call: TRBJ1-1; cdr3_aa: CASSWTGFGEAFF; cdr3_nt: TGTGCCAGCAGTTGGACAGGGTTCGGGGAAGCTTTCTTT
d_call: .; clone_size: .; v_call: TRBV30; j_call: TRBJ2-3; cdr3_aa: CAWSPTEEKGTDTQYF; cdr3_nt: TGTGCCTGGAGTCCCACGGAAGAAAAGGGCACAGATACGCAGTATTTT
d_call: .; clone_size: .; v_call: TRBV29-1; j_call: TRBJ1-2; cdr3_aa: CSVGRRNNYGYTF; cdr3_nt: TGCAGCGTCGGACGGAGGAATAACTATGGCTACACCTTC
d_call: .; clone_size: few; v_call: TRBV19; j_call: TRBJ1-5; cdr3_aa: CASSPRYSGNQPQHF; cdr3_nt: TGTGCCAGTAGTCCCCGTTACAGCGGGAATCAGCCCCAGCATTTT
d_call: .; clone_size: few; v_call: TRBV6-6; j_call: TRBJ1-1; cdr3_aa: CASLVGLVAEAFF; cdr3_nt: TGTGCCAGCCTTGTGGGTCTTGTCGCTGAAGCTTTCTTT
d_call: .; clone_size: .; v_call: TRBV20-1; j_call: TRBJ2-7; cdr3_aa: CSASGRGQPYEQYF; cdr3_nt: TGCAGTGCTAGCGGGAGAGGGCAGCCCTACGAGCAGTACTTC
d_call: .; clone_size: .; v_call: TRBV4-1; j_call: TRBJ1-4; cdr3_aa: CASSQGKITGHSSEKLFF; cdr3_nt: TGCGCCAGCAGCCAGGGCAAAATCACGGGACACAGTAGCGAAAAACTGTTTTTT
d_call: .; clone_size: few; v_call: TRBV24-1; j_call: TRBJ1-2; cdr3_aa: CATSDLESSNYGYTF; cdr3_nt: TGTGCCACCAGTGATTTGGAATCAAGCAACTATGGCTACACCTTC
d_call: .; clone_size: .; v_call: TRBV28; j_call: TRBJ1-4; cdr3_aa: CASKLEIFNEKLFF; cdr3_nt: TGTGCCAGCAAGTTGGAGATATTCAATGAAAAACTGTTTTTT
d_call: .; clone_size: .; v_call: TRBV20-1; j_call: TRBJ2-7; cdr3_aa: CSAPVWGKSYEQYF; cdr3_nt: TGCAGTGCTCCAGTCTGGGGCAAGTCCTACGAGCAGTACTTC
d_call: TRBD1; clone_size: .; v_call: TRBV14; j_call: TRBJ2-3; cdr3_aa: CASSQGQGVVGDTQYF; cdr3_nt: TGTGCCAGCAGCCAAGGACAGGGTGTCGTTGGAGATACGCAGTATTTT
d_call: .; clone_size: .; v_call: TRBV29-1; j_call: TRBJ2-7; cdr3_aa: CSVEDQSTSYEQYF; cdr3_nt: TGCAGCGTTGAAGACCAATCGACCTCCTACGAGCAGTACTTC
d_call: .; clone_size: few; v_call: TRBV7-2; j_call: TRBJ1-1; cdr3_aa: CASSSTEGTEAFF; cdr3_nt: TGTGCCAGCAGCTCCACGGAGGGTACTGAAGCTTTCTTT
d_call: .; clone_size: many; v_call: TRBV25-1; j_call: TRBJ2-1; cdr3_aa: CASSEFGVNEQFF; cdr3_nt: TGTGCCAGCAGTGAATTCGGGGTCAATGAGCAGTTCTTC
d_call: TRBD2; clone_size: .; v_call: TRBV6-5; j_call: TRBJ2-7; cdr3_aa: CASRLSGRAVEQYF; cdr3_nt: TGTGCCAGCAGACTTAGCGGGAGGGCCGTCGAGCAGTACTTC
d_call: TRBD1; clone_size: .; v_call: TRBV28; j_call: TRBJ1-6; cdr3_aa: CASSLLGTGDAFYNSPLHF; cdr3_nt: TGTGCCAGCAGTTTATTGGGGACAGGGGATGCATTCTATAATTCACCCCTCCACTTT
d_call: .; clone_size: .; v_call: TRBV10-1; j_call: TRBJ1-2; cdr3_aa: CAIRVAGSSGGYTF; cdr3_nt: TGTGCCATCCGGGTGGCCGGTTCCTCCGGTGGCTACACCTTC
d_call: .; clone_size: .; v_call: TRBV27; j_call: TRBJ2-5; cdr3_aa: CASSPGPKETQYF; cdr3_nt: TGTGCCAGCAGTCCGGGCCCGAAAGAGACCCAGTACTTC
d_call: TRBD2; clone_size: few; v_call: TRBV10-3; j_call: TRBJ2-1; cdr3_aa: CAISESHLAGGNNEQFF; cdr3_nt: TGTGCCATCAGTGAGTCTCACCTAGCGGGGGGGAACAATGAGCAGTTCTTC
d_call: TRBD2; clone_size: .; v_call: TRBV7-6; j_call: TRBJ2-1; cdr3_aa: CASSLWAGVNEQLF; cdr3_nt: TGTGCCAGCAGCTTATGGGCGGGAGTTAATGAGCAGCTCTTC
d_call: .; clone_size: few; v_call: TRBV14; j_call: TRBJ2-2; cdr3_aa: CASSPHPMTYLNTGELFF; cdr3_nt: TGTGCCAGCAGCCCCCATCCAATGACCTATCTGAACACCGGGGAGCTGTTTTTT
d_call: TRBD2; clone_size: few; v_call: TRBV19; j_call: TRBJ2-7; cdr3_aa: CATGSGGVSYEQYF; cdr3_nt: TGTGCCACCGGTAGCGGGGGGGTCTCCTACGAGCAGTACTTC
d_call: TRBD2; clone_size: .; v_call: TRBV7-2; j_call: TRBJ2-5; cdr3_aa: CASSPGGGIETQYF; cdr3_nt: TGTGCCAGCAGCCCCGGCGGGGGGATAGAGACCCAGTACTTC
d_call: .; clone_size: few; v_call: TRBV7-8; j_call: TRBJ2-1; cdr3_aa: CASSLPWDEQFF; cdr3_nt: TGTGCCAGCAGCTTGCCCTGGGACGAGCAGTTCTTC
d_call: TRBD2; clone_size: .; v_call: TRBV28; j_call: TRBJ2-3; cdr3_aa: CASSPGLAGARGTQYF; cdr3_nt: TGTGCCAGCAGTCCGGGACTAGCGGGGGCCCGGGGTACGCAGTATTTT
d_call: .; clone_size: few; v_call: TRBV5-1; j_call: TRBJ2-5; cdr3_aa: CASSPEGQETQYF; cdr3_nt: TGCGCCAGCAGCCCCGAGGGGCAAGAGACCCAGTACTTC
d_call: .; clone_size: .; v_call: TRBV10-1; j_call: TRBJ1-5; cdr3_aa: CAIEYREVGQPQHF; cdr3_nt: TGCGCCATAGAATACAGGGAAGTGGGTCAGCCCCAGCATTTT
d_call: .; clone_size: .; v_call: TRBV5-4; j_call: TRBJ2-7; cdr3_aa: CASSLRGLHYEQYF; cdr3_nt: TGTGCCAGCAGCTTACGGGGTCTTCATTACGAGCAGTACTTC